Presented here are 18 T cell receptor beta chains from one specimen sequenced in a study of lymphopenia after photon versus proton radiotherapy. Clones were read by immunoSEQ multiplex PCR, and TCRdb kept only the in-frame ones, dropping some. The data show around 70,000 clones, about 90% seen once. The sequencing here drew on peripheral blood, taken from a patient treated with photon-based radiotherapy. Source of these receptors: a woman aged 40 to 50 with cholangiocarcinoma.

This rearrangement joins TRBV29-1 to TRBJ1-1; 10 positions match TRBD1. Germline values: CDR1 SQVTM, CDR2 ANQGSEA. After removal of 4 bases from V and 1 base from J, the junction contained 12 bases not matched to a gene. This CDR3 comprises 17 residues. The CDR3 protein is CSVVRGTGARPNTEAFF. DNA of the CDR3: TGCAGCGTTGTTCGGGGGACAGGGGCCCGTCCGAACACTGAAGCTTTCTTT.

This clone occurred a few times. The chain uses TRBV19 and TRBJ1-1; no clear D. Trimming cost V 2 bases and J 0 bases, with 4 bases left between them. CDR3 length: 13 residues. The V gene's germline CDR1 is LNHDA and CDR2 SQIVND (reference sequence). The CDR3 nucleotides are TGTGCCAGTAGTATAACGCTGAACACTGAAGCTTTCTTT. Translated, it gives CASSITLNTEAFF.

This chain connects TRBV5-4 to TRBJ2-7; 8 bases agree with TRBD1. Germline V CDR1 and CDR2: SGHNT, YYREEE (reference sequence). J was trimmed by 2 bases and V by 4 bases; bases with no gene match: 8. This CDR3 spans 15 amino acids. Here the CDR3 reads CASSNPGQDTYEQYF. The CDR3 region has the DNA TGTGCCAGCAGCAACCCGGGACAGGACACCTACGAGCAGTACTTC.

This rearrangement joins TRBV9 to TRBJ2-2; 10 nucleotides line up with TRBD1. The CDR3 is 15 residues long. CDR1 SGDLS and CDR2 YYNGEE come from the germline V gene. V lost 0 bases, J lost 6 bases, and 2 bases stayed unmatched. DNA of the CDR3: TGTGCCAGCAGCGTAGCTGGACAGGGGGCCGGGGAGCTGTTTTTT. It translates to CASSVAGQGAGELFF.

V gene TRBV5-1 combines with J gene TRBJ2-7; D may match TRBD1 or TRBD2 (5 bases each). The CDR3 has 13 amino acids. V gave up 4 bases and J gave up 6 bases, with 14 bases separating them. The germline V gene encodes CDR1 SGHRS and CDR2 YFSETQ. The CDR3 here is CASSPGDRGEQYF. The CDR3 DNA is TGCGCCAGCAGCCCCGGGGACCGTGGCGAGCAGTACTTC.

The gene calls are TRBV18 and TRBJ2-2; the match to TRBD1 covers 11 bases. Trimming at V came to 4 bases and at J to 4 bases, leaving 5 bases not matched to a gene. Looked up from germline, CDR1 is KGHSH and CDR2 is LQKENI. The CDR3 has 16 residues. In nucleotides, the CDR3 is TGTGCCAGCTCACACTCCGGGACAGGGGGCACCGGGGAGCTGTTTTTT. Amino acids: CASSHSGTGGTGELFF. Complete variable domain (other parts from reference TRBV18 and TRBJ2-2): NAGVMQNPRHLVRRRGQEARLRCSPMKGHSHVYWYRQLPEEGLKFMVYLQKENIIDESGMPKERFSAEFPKEGPSILRIQQVVRGDSAAYFCASSHSGTGGTGELFFGEGSRLTVL.

The chain uses TRBV6-5 and TRBJ1-6; TRBD1 matches at 8 bases. Germline loops: CDR1 MNHEY, CDR2 SVGAGI. After removal of 6 bases from V and 6 bases from J, the junction contained 4 bases not matched to a gene. The CDR3 length is 14 residues. For the CDR3, the DNA is TGTGCCAGCAGCCTCAGGGGGCGTAATTCACCCCTCCACTTT. Translation gives CASSLRGRNSPLHF.

The chain uses TRBV9 and TRBJ2-7, with 10 positions matching TRBD2. Germline lookup yields CDR1 SGDLS and CDR2 YYNGEE. The CDR3 has 16 residues. After removal of 0 bases from V and 7 bases from J, the junction contained 10 bases not matched to a gene. The CDR3 sequence: CASSVGASGGVGEQYF. CDR3 bases: TGTGCCAGCAGCGTAGGAGCTAGCGGGGGTGTAGGTGAGCAGTACTTC. The complete variable domain, with remaining parts taken from reference TRBV9 and TRBJ2-7, reads DSGVTQTPKHLITATGQRVTLRCSPRSGDLSVYWYQQSLDQGLQFLIQYYNGEERAKGNILERFSAQQFPDLHSELNLSSLELGDSALYFCASSVGASGGVGEQYFGPGTRLTVT.

This sequence joins TRBV6-5 and TRBJ1-6; D not resolved. Germline V gives CDR1 MNHEY, CDR2 SVGAGI. Trimming took 2 bases from V and 9 from J, leaving 11 bases between them. This CDR3 has 14 residues. The CDR3 is CASSYESVSSPLHF. CDR3 in DNA: TGTGCCAGCAGTTACGAGTCCGTGAGTTCACCCCTCCACTTT.

The chain combines TRBV9 with TRBJ1-3; weak D call: TRBD1 (6 bases). Germline V lookup: CDR1 SGDLS, CDR2 YYNGEE. CDR3 length equals 14 residues. Trimming stripped 7 bases from V and 5 bases from J, with 16 bases between. The CDR3 bases are TGTGCCAGCTCACAGGCTGGGGGCAGAAACACCATATATTTT. Its translation: CASSQAGGRNTIYF.

This clone was seen just once. This rearrangement joins TRBV15 to TRBJ1-1; TRBD1 agrees at 10 bases. This CDR3 is 14 amino acids long. Germline V gives CDR1 LNHNV, CDR2 YYDKDF (reference sequence). V lost 1 base and J lost 5; bases outside the gene matches: 1. CDR3 residues: CATSRGQGATEAFF. DNA for the CDR3: TGTGCCACCAGCAGAGGACAGGGGGCGACTGAAGCTTTCTTT. Complete variable domain (other parts from reference TRBV15 and TRBJ1-1): DAMVIQNPRYQVTQFGKPVTLSCSQTLNHNVMYWYQQKSSQAPKLLFHYYDKDFNNEADTPDNFQSRRPNTSFCFLDIRSPGLGDTAMYLCATSRGQGATEAFFGQGTRLTVV.

The chain joins TRBV10-3 to TRBJ2-7; 11 bases match TRBD2. The CDR3 is 13 amino acids. Germline V gene sequence: CDR1 ENHRY, CDR2 SYGVKD. Unmatched junction bases numbered 6, after V lost 8 bases and J lost 6 bases. The DNA for the CDR3 is TGTGCCATCGCTACTAGCGGGAGATTCGAGCAGTACTTC. Amino acids: CAIATSGRFEQYF.

CDR3 region: CSVTGLEGSYEQYF. The CDR3 DNA follows: TGCAGCGTTACTGGACTAGAGGGATCCTACGAGCAGTACTTC. V is TRBV29-1 and J is TRBJ2-7, with 7 bases aligning to TRBD2. Losses at the gene ends were 5 bases for V and 1 base for J; bases not matched to a gene: 8. This CDR3 is 14 amino acids long. CDR1 and CDR2 (germline): SQVTM, ANQGSEA.

The V and J genes are TRBV18 and TRBJ2-7; D may be TRBD1 (5 bases). Per germline, CDR1 KGHSH and CDR2 LQKENI. Deletions cut 5 bases from V and 7 bases from J, with 12 bases between. This CDR3 has 12 amino acids. The CDR3, as DNA: TGTGCCAGCTCATCACAGGCCGCTGAGCAGTACTTC. Translated, it gives CASSSQAAEQYF. The complete variable domain, with remaining parts taken from reference TRBV18 and TRBJ2-7, reads NAGVMQNPRHLVRRRGQEARLRCSPMKGHSHVYWYRQLPEEGLKFMVYLQKENIIDESGMPKERFSAEFPKEGPSILRIQQVVRGDSAAYFCASSSQAAEQYFGPGTRLTVT.

J is TRBJ1-3 and V is TRBV11-2; 8 bases align to TRBD1. The CDR3 runs to 15 residues. CDR1 and CDR2 from the germline V gene are SGHAT and FQNNGV. The junction had 4 bases not matched to a gene; V was cut back by 4 bases and J by 2 bases. The CDR3 DNA reads as TGTGCCAGCAGCTATCGACAGGGGACTGGAAACACCATATATTTT. Its protein product is CASSYRQGTGNTIYF.

The chain joins TRBV9 to TRBJ1-6; D is ambiguous. The germline gives CDR1 SGDLS, CDR2 YYNGEE. The CDR3 runs to 14 residues. V lost 3 bases, J lost 3 bases, and 7 bases lay in between. CDR3 DNA sequence: TGTGCCAGCAGCGAGGGCCTCTATAATTCACCCCTCCACTTT. It translates to CASSEGLYNSPLHF.

CDR3 nucleotide sequence: TGTGCCAGTAGTATTGAGGGAAGGGGGACTGAAGCTTTCTTT. The encoded protein is CASSIEGRGTEAFF. The rearrangement joins TRBV19 to TRBJ1-1, with D perhaps TRBD1 (6 bases). The V end was cut by 3 bases, the J end by 5 bases, with 13 bases between. The CDR3 contains 14 residues. CDR1 LNHDA and CDR2 SQIVND come from the germline V gene (reference sequence).

Only one count was recorded for this clone. The chain recombines TRBV7-2 with TRBJ2-1, with D uncertain. CDR3 length: 11 amino acids. Trimming took 5 bases from V and 13 from J, leaving 12 bases between them. Germline lookup yields CDR1 SGHTA and CDR2 FQGNSA. CDR3 loop: CASSLGVGQFF. CDR3 nucleotides: TGTGCCAGCAGCCTCGGTGTCGGCCAGTTCTTC.